Below, one T cell receptor (beta chain) is given with its context. Its antigen is not identified. Prior to sequencing, the ViraFEST assay stimulated PBMC with viral peptide pools, which expanded the antigen-specific CD4+ T cells. The authors isolated CD4+ T cells after around nine days of culture. Nobody among the vaccine recipients had prior SARS-CoV-2 infection (nucleocapsid antibodies were negative). Wells each received around 2.2 million PBMC, cultured with approximately 9.7 IU/ml IL-2 and roughly 10 ug/ml peptides. In the cultures, half the medium was exchanged for IL-2 medium on days 3 and 7. The sample comes from a study of vaccination effects on CD4 cells after COVID-19. Study results and caveats: Late post-vaccination, clones induced by infection and those induced by vaccine underwent marked clonal contraction.

Germline CDR1 and CDR2: SGHRS and YFSETQ. There are 13 residues in the CDR3. Between the trimmed V and J ends, which lost 5 bases and 5 bases, there was a span of 13 bases. Assay used: immunoSEQ multiplex PCR; TCRdb lists only in-frame clones, some missing. The sample consists of approximately 70,000 clones, roughly 79% of them appearing once. The chain links TRBV5-1 to TRBJ2-5; D possibly corresponds to TRBD1 (5 bases). Source: CD4+ T cells from PBMCs cultured with HCoV-NL63 spike peptides, taken before COVID-19 vaccination. This TCR derives from a human donor who received a COVID-19 vaccine. The CDR3 nucleotides read TGCGCCAGCAGAGGGGAATCTGGGGAGACCCAGTACTTC. This gives the protein CASRGESGETQYF.